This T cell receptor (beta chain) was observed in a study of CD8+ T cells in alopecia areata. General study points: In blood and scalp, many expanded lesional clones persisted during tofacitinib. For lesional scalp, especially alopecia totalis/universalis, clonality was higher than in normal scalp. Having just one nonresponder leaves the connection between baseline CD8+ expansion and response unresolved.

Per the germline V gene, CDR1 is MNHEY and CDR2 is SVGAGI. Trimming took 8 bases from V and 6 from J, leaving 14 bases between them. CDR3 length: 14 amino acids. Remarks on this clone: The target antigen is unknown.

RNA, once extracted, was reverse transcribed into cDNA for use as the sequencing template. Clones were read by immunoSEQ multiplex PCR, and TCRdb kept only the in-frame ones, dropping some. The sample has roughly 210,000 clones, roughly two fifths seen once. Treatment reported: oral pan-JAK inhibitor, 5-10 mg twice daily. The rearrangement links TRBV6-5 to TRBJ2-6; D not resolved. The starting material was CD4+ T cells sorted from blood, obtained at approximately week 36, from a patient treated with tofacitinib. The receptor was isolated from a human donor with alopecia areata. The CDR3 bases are TGTGCCAGCCGTCCGGGCCTCTTGGCCAACGTCCTGACTTTC. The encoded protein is CASRPGLLANVLTF.